The 11 T cell receptor beta chains below come from one sample, sequenced in a study of regulatory T cells in long-lasting Graves disease. Construction of the TCR beta libraries employed iRepertoire HTBI primers in conjunction with Arm-PCR of CDR3 regions. TCRdb called the multiplex PCR reads again in MiXCR, with one record for every CDR3 protein. The data contain over 350,000 distinct CDR3 sequences, around 20% of them seen just once; the ten biggest clones take up roughly 20%. Time point: persistent/refractory GD, antithyroid drugs over 5 years with positive TRAb. PBMCs were the source of the RNA used for TCR sequencing. The sequencing here drew on peripheral blood mononuclear cells (PBMCs), taken when the disease was refractory, from a patient treated with antithyroid drugs. The receptors were gathered from a female donor with Graves disease.

This clonotype was seen a handful of times. The V and J genes are TRBV28 and TRBJ2-7, with TRBD2 matching over 9 bases. The CDR3 runs 15 residues. V trimming: 6 bases; J trimming: 2 bases; junction bases outside the gene matches: 8. Germline V lookup: CDR1 MDHEN, CDR2 SYDVKM. CDR3 coding DNA: TGTGCCAGCAGCCCTAGACTAGCGGCAACCTACGAGCAGTACTTC. It codes for CASSPRLAATYEQYF.

This clonotype was counted a few times. The V and J genes are TRBV20-1 and TRBJ2-7; 13 bases fit TRBD2. The CDR3 sequence is 16 residues long. Germline V gene data show CDR1 as DFQATT and CDR2 as SNEGSKA (reference sequence). V was clipped by 5 bases and J by 3 bases; unmatched bases: 10. This CDR3 is CSASPDGLAGDYEQYF. Here the CDR3 DNA reads TGCAGTGCTTCCCCGGACGGACTAGCGGGGGACTACGAGCAGTACTTC.

The rearrangement uses TRBV30 and TRBJ2-7, with D unresolved. Germline CDR1 and CDR2: GTSNPN and SVGIG (reference sequence). V was trimmed by 5 bases and J by 4 bases, leaving 12 bases between them. The CDR3 runs 12 residues. The CDR3 DNA reads TGTGCCTGGCGAACCTCGCCTTACGAGCAGTACTTC. It is translated as CAWRTSPYEQYF.

This clonotype was seen at least ten times. The V and J genes are TRBV28 and TRBJ1-1; 11 positions agree with TRBD1. CDR1 MDHEN and CDR2 SYDVKM come from the germline V gene. This CDR3 contains 15 residues. Germline trimming cut 3 bases from V and 4 bases from J; bases unmatched to any gene: 4. The DNA for the CDR3 is TGTGCCAGCAGTTTCAGGACAGGGGGCTTCACTGAAGCTTTCTTT. It translates to CASSFRTGGFTEAFF.

This clonotype has just a few counts. The rearrangement links TRBV20-1 to TRBJ1-1, with D uncertain. The CDR3 covers 14 residues. The V gene lost 1 base and the J gene lost 1 base, with 10 bases spanning the gap. The germline CDR1 and CDR2 sequences are DFQATT and SNEGSKA (reference sequence). The CDR3 sequence is CSARVRQANTEAFF. CDR3 in DNA: TGCAGTGCTAGAGTGCGGCAAGCGAACACTGAAGCTTTCTTT.

The chain couples TRBV20-1 to TRBJ2-4; 9 positions match TRBD2. V shed 7 bases, J shed 8 bases, and the junction held 15 bases outside the gene matches. The V gene's germline CDR1 is DFQATT and CDR2 SNEGSKA (reference sequence). This CDR3 has 15 amino acids. CDR3 sequence (DNA): TGCAGTGGTATCGGGGCTAGCGGGAAGTTATACATTCAGTACTTC. Amino acids: CSGIGASGKLYIQYF.

This clonotype occurred a few times. The V and J genes are TRBV12-3 or TRBV12-4 and TRBJ1-2; 7 bases are shared with TRBD1. With 3 bases clipped from V and 3 bases from J, the junction kept 7 bases outside the gene matches. The CDR3 is 15 amino acids. CDR3 nucleotides: TGTGCCAGCAGTTTTAGGACAGGTGATTACTATGGCTACACCTTC. Translated: CASSFRTGDYYGYTF.

This clonotype was counted only a few times. V and J are TRBV29-1 and TRBJ1-2, with D perhaps matching TRBD1 (5 bases). The V end lost 6 bases, the J end lost 3 bases, and 14 bases lay between the germline ends. Germline CDR1 and CDR2: SQVTM and ANQGSEA. CDR3 length: 13 amino acids. CDR3 in DNA: TGCAGCGTGGGTGGGGCAGGCGACTATGGCTACACCTTC. This sequence encodes CSVGGAGDYGYTF.

The chain joins TRBV6-5 to TRBJ2-5; 10 bases are shared with TRBD2. J was trimmed by 0 bases and V by 2 bases; bases with no gene match: 6. The CDR3 has 17 residues. CDR1 is MNHEY and CDR2 is SVGAGI in the germline V gene. CDR3 nucleotide sequence: TGTGCCAGCAGTTACAGGCTAGCGGGAGCCAACCAAGAGACCCAGTACTTC. Residues: CASSYRLAGANQETQYF.

This chain connects TRBV20-1 to TRBJ2-7; TRBD2 agrees at 11 bases. Looked up from germline, CDR1 is DFQATT and CDR2 is SNEGSKA (reference sequence). The CDR3 runs 15 residues. J gave up 1 base and V 6 bases, and 8 bases lay outside the gene matches. The CDR3: CSAPKLAGVSYEQYF. CDR3 in DNA: TGCAGTGCACCGAAACTAGCGGGGGTTTCCTACGAGCAGTACTTC.

The sample holds many counts of this clonotype. This chain joins TRBV7-2 and TRBJ2-7; 8 bases agree with TRBD2. Germline CDR1 SGHTA, CDR2 FQGNSA. CDR3 length: 14 residues. V lost 5 bases and J lost 7; bases outside the gene matches: 10. The CDR3 coding sequence is TGTGCCAGCAGCGTTACTAGCGGACTTGGAGAGCAGTACTTC. Translation gives CASSVTSGLGEQYF.